What follows are 15 T cell receptor beta chains derived from one specimen sequenced in a study of T cells in localized non-small cell lung cancer. The data were produced by immunoSEQ multiplex PCR, yet TCRdb's version contains in-frame clones alone and is incomplete. The table includes 800 to 900 clones, under 20% detected once. The input for sequencing was normal lung tissue next to the tumor, taken before any cancer treatment. These TCRs come from a female donor older than 55 with stage II squamous cell lung carcinoma.

This clone is labeled as large (0.1 to 1%). This sequence joins TRBV11-3 and TRBJ2-2; TRBD2 might be the D (6 bases). Between the trimmed V and J ends, which lost 2 bases and 5 bases, there was a span of 12 bases. Germline V CDR1 and CDR2: SGHNT, YENEEA. This CDR3 is built from 15 residues. The CDR3 sequence: CASSLTPGGTGELFF. CDR3 in DNA: TGTGCCAGCAGCTTAACCCCCGGGGGAACCGGGGAGCTGTTTTTT.

In this sample, this clone turned up a few times. The chain carries TRBV6-8 and TRBJ1-4; no clear D. Germline CDR1 and CDR2: MNHGY and SAAAGT. The CDR3 is 12 amino acids. V lost 6 bases and J lost 4, with 6 bases in between. The DNA of the CDR3 is TGTGCCAGCAGAAGACTTAATGAAAAACTGTTTTTT. This translates into CASRRLNEKLFF.

This clone was counted only a few times. The gene calls are TRBV11-3 and TRBJ2-4; the match to TRBD2 covers 13 bases. The length of the CDR3 is 18 residues. The germline V gene encodes CDR1 SGHNT and CDR2 YENEEA. Trimming removed 5 bases from V and 1 base from J; junction bases left unmatched: 8. The CDR3 protein is CASSRTSGSEAAKNIQYF. CDR3 in DNA: TGTGCCAGCAGCCGGACTAGCGGGAGTGAGGCGGCCAAAAACATTCAGTACTTC.

This clone was seen more than once but under ten times. The chain combines TRBV28 with TRBJ1-2, with D tentatively TRBD1 (5 bases). The germline gives CDR1 MDHEN, CDR2 SYDVKM. V lost 8 bases to trimming and J lost 8 bases, with 15 bases between them. There are 12 residues in the CDR3. The CDR3 sequence is CASWGVEKGYTF. The CDR3 coding sequence is TGTGCCAGCTGGGGGGTGGAAAAAGGCTACACCTTC.

This clone counts as medium-sized. The junction does not match germline at one end; this may be a read error. This chain connects TRBV11-3 to TRBJ2-7; 14 bases line up with TRBD2. The CDR3 has 15 residues. CDR1 is SGHNT and CDR2 is YENEEA in the germline V gene. This CDR3 is CASSGAGTSGSPGNF. For the CDR3, the DNA is TGTGCCAGCAGCGGAGCCGGGACTAGCGGGAGTCCCGGTAACTTC.

This chain connects TRBV9 to TRBJ1-2; possibly TRBD1 for D (6 bases). CDR1 is SGDLS and CDR2 is YYNGEE in the germline V gene. The germline V and J ends were trimmed by 0 bases and 4 bases, with 16 bases remaining between them. The CDR3 is 16 amino acids. This CDR3 is CASSVGVTGRIYGYTF. CDR3 sequence (DNA): TGTGCCAGCAGCGTAGGGGTTACAGGGAGAATCTATGGCTACACCTTC.

V and J are TRBV11-3 and TRBJ1-5, with 8 bases aligning to TRBD1. The J segment lost 3 bases and the V segment lost 5 bases, leaving 12 bases of the junction unmatched. The germline V gene encodes CDR1 SGHNT and CDR2 YENEEA. The CDR3 spans 17 residues. CDR3: CASSPGVAQGDNQPQHF. DNA for the CDR3: TGTGCCAGCAGCCCTGGGGTAGCACAGGGGGACAATCAGCCCCAGCATTTT. Filled out from reference TRBV11-3 and TRBJ1-5, the complete variable domain reads EAGVVQSPRYKIIEKKQPVAFWCNPISGHNTLYWYLQNLGQGPELLIRYENEEAVDDSQLPKDRFSAERLKGVDSTLKIQPAELGDSAVYLCASSPGVAQGDNQPQHFGDGTRLSIL.

The genes are TRBV18 and TRBJ2-6; D is undetermined. The CDR3 covers 15 residues. The germline gives CDR1 KGHSH, CDR2 LQKENI. Deletions cut 4 bases from V and 1 base from J, with 8 bases between. The CDR3 is CASSLLGSGANVLTF. CDR3 in DNA: TGTGCCAGCTCACTCCTAGGGTCTGGGGCCAACGTCCTGACTTTC.

This clone is classed as large. The chain couples TRBV28 to TRBJ1-2; D is possibly TRBD1 (6 bases). CDR1 MDHEN and CDR2 SYDVKM come from the germline V gene. The V end lost 6 bases, the J end lost 3 bases, and 11 bases lay between the germline ends. This CDR3 is built from 13 residues. The CDR3 protein is CASRPQGHYGYTF. The CDR3 DNA is TGTGCCAGCAGGCCACAGGGCCACTATGGCTACACCTTC.

This chain uses TRBV11-3 with TRBJ2-7, with D possibly being TRBD1 (5 bases). Germline V gives CDR1 SGHNT, CDR2 YENEEA. V was trimmed by 3 bases and J by 4 bases, leaving 13 bases between them. This CDR3 is 14 amino acids long. CDR3 loop: CASSLAGLTYEQYF. CDR3 DNA sequence: TGTGCCAGCAGCTTGGCAGGGTTGACTTACGAGCAGTACTTC.

The chain employs TRBV30 and TRBJ1-2, with unresolved D. In germline, CDR1 is GTSNPN, CDR2 SVGIG (reference sequence). The CDR3 spans 12 residues. V was clipped by 5 bases and J by 4 bases, with 11 bases between them. CDR3 region: CAWVGNLYGYTF. The CDR3 nucleotides read TGTGCCTGGGTCGGGAACCTCTATGGCTACACCTTC.

This clone has more than one count but fewer than ten. The chain links TRBV19 to TRBJ1-2, with D perhaps matching TRBD1 (5 bases). This CDR3 contains 14 residues. Germline assignment: CDR1 LNHDA and CDR2 SQIVND (reference sequence). V lost 7 bases and J 8 bases, leaving 20 bases between the germline ends. The CDR3: CASTRGPDAGGYTF. The CDR3 coding sequence is TGTGCCAGTACCCGTGGACCGGATGCAGGGGGCTACACCTTC.

There are a few counts of this clone. The chain uses TRBV12-5 and TRBJ2-3, with D perhaps TRBD1 (5 bases). This CDR3 is built from 14 residues. Germline CDR1 reads LGHNT; CDR2 reads FRNRAP. CDR3 bases: TGTGCCAGCCAGGGCCCATTAGAGACAGATACGCAGTATTTT. This codes for CASQGPLETDTQYF.

The chain carries TRBV5-1 and TRBJ1-1; D is possibly TRBD1 (6 bases). CDR1 SGHRS and CDR2 YFSETQ come from the germline V gene. The V end lost 3 bases, the J end lost 0 bases, and 12 bases lay between the germline ends. CDR3 length equals 15 residues. The DNA for the CDR3 is TGCGCCAGCAGCTCCAAACAGGGCTTGAACACTGAAGCTTTCTTT. Translation gives CASSSKQGLNTEAFF.

This clone was seen more than once but under ten times. The rearrangement joins TRBV6-8 to TRBJ1-2; D is uncertain. V lost 6 bases to trimming and J lost 7 bases, with 18 bases between them. In germline, CDR1 is MNHGY, CDR2 SAAAGT. This CDR3 spans 14 amino acids. CDR3 nucleotides: TGTGCCAGCAGACTTTCACAGACGTCCTCTGGCTACACCTTC. It yields the protein CASRLSQTSSGYTF.